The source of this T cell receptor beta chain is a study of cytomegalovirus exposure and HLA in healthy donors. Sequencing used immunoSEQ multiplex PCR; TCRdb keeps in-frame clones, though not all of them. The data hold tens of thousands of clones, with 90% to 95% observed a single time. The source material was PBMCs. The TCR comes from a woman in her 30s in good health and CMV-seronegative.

The CDR3 nucleotides are TGTGCCAGCAGCCAAGCACTAGCGGTCGGCTATGAGCAGTTCTTC. As protein: CASSQALAVGYEQFF. The gene calls are TRBV4-2 and TRBJ2-1; 8 nucleotides match TRBD2. This CDR3 region has 15 residues. V gave up 1 base and J gave up 8 bases; unmatched junction bases: 7. The V gene's germline CDR1 is LGHNA and CDR2 YNFKEQ.